A selection of T cell receptor beta chains follows, all from one sample in a study of OX40 agonist ivuxolimab in advanced cancers. The data were produced by immunoSEQ multiplex PCR, yet TCRdb's version contains in-frame clones alone and is incomplete. In the table there are 80,000 to 95,000 clones, approximately 90% of which are singletons. The sample here was CD4+ or CD8+ T cells sorted from blood, taken in a trial of the OX40 agonist ivuxolimab. The receptors derive from an adult with an advanced solid tumor such as melanoma, head and neck, liver or kidney cancer. The CDR3 runs from the conserved cysteine through the conserved F or W. D genes are given only for firm matches. The size of a clone is reported for some rows only, either as once, few or many, or as a class for expanded clones.

d_gene,abundance,j_gene,v_gene,CDR3aa,CDR3nt
-,-,TRBJ2-7,TRBV10-3,CAISVGSYEQYF,TGTGCCATCAGTGTAGGCTCTTACGAGCAGTACTTC
-,-,TRBJ2-2,TRBV5-1,CASSLAAGGTGELFF,TGCGCCAGCAGCTTGGCAGCGGGTGGGACCGGGGAGCTGTTTTTT
-,-,TRBJ2-4,TRBV28,CASSLPGAVAKNIQYF,TGTGCCAGCAGTCTCCCCGGTGCGGTAGCCAAAAACATTCAGTACTTC
-,-,TRBJ2-5,TRBV28,CASSRTLSEETQYF,TGTGCCAGCAGTCGAACGCTATCGGAGGAGACCCAGTACTTC
-,-,TRBJ1-3,TRBV6-6,CASSYSPGGGNTIYF,TGTGCCAGCAGTTACTCTCCTGGAGGGGGAAACACCATATATTTT
-,-,TRBJ2-6,TRBV6-5,CASSPGGSGANVLTF,TGTGCCAGCAGTCCCGGTGGGTCTGGGGCCAACGTCCTGACTTTC
TRBD1,-,TRBJ2-2,TRBV9,CASSVFPQGAELFF,TGTGCCAGCAGCGTTTTTCCACAGGGGGCCGAGCTGTTTTTT
-,-,TRBJ2-7,TRBV7-7,CASSLGPGGGKGDYEQYF,TGTGCTAGCAGCTTAGGCCCTGGTGGGGGGAAGGGGGACTACGAGCAGTACTTC
-,-,TRBJ2-5,TRBV15,CATSRQGTETQYF,TGTGCCACCAGCAGACAGGGAACGGAGACCCAGTACTTC
-,few,TRBJ2-1,TRBV29-1,CSVSRGYNEQFF,TGCAGCGTATCCAGAGGATACAATGAGCAGTTCTTC
-,-,TRBJ2-7,TRBV2,CASRKEGLSYEQYF,TGTGCCAGCAGAAAAGAGGGGCTTTCCTACGAGCAGTACTTC
-,once,TRBJ2-7,TRBV19,CASKGGPGSSYEQYF,TGTGCCAGTAAGGGGGGCCCCGGCAGCTCCTACGAGCAGTACTTC
-,-,TRBJ1-3,TRBV13,CASSPRDTSGNTIYF,TGTGCCAGCAGCCCCCGGGACACCTCTGGAAACACCATATATTTT
TRBD1,-,TRBJ1-1,TRBV28,CASSSQGKEAFF,TGTGCCAGCAGCTCACAGGGGAAGGAAGCTTTCTTT
-,-,TRBJ2-2,TRBV2,CASSEVRVTGELFF,TGTGCCAGCAGTGAAGTGCGGGTCACCGGGGAGCTGTTTTTT
-,-,TRBJ1-4,TRBV6-5,CASIPDSRGEKLFF,TGTGCCAGCATACCCGACAGCAGAGGTGAAAAACTGTTTTTT
-,-,TRBJ1-2,TRBV6-5,CASSYAGATVF,TGTGCCAGCAGTTACGCGGGTGCTACCGTCTTC
TRBD2,-,TRBJ2-1,TRBV6-5,CASSGLANEQFF,TGTGCCAGCAGTGGACTAGCGAATGAGCAGTTCTTC
-,-,TRBJ2-2,TRBV6-5,CASRTGTTTGELFF,TGTGCCAGCAGGACGGGTACAACCACCGGGGAGCTGTTTTTT
-,-,TRBJ2-5,TRBV5-1,CASSLPSQETQYF,TGCGCCAGCAGCTTGCCTAGCCAAGAGACCCAGTACTTC
-,-,TRBJ1-5,TRBV19,CASSIDYTQSIHQPQHF,TGTGCCAGTAGTATAGATTACACCCAAAGCATCCATCAGCCCCAGCATTTT
-,-,TRBJ2-5,TRBV19,CASSIDHATQVPNQETQYF,TGTGCCAGTAGTATAGACCATGCCACACAGGTACCTAATCAAGAGACCCAGTACTTC
-,-,TRBJ2-2,TRBV27,CASSPRSTPNTGELFF,TGTGCCAGCAGTCCCCGGAGTACACCGAACACCGGGGAGCTGTTTTTT
-,-,TRBJ2-3,TRBV7-2,CASSVGGRDTQYF,TGTGCCAGCAGCGTCGGGGGGCGAGATACGCAGTATTTT
TRBD2,-,TRBJ2-7,TRBV5-5,CASSFASGSTYEQYF,TGTGCCAGCAGCTTCGCTAGCGGGAGTACCTACGAGCAGTACTTC
-,few,TRBJ1-6,TRBV2,CASSSDSDQSLHF,TGTGCCAGCAGTTCTGACTCCGATCAATCCCTCCACTTT
-,-,TRBJ2-2,TRBV10-2,CASSRSGRATGELFF,TGCGCCAGCTCTAGATCCGGCCGAGCCACCGGGGAGCTGTTTTTT
TRBD2,-,TRBJ2-3,TRBV10-3,CAISPGTSGGTDTQYF,TGTGCCATCAGCCCCGGGACTAGCGGGGGTACAGATACGCAGTATTTT
-,-,TRBJ1-2,TRBV30,CAWSVKGNYGYTF,TGTGCCTGGAGTGTAAAGGGGAACTATGGCTACACCTTC
TRBD2,-,TRBJ2-7,TRBV11-2,CASMTSGRDEQYF,TGTGCCAGCATGACTAGCGGGAGGGACGAGCAGTACTTC
-,few,TRBJ1-2,TRBV7-9,CASSTSGTHGYTF,TGTGCCAGCAGCACCTCCGGGACCCATGGCTACACCTTC
-,-,TRBJ1-1,TRBV7-2,CASRRGGGNTEAFF,TGTGCCAGCCGGCGGGGGGGCGGGAACACTGAAGCTTTCTTT
-,once,TRBJ2-1,TRBV12-1,CASSFISYNEQFF,TGTGCCAGCAGCTTTATCTCCTACAATGAGCAGTTCTTC
-,-,TRBJ2-1,TRBV10-1,CASTQTAEGEQFF,TGCGCCAGCACTCAGACCGCCGAGGGTGAGCAGTTCTTC
-,-,TRBJ1-2,TRBV9,CASSKQTLYGYTF,TGTGCCAGCAGCAAGCAAACCCTTTATGGCTACACCTTC
-,-,TRBJ1-2,TRBV4-3,CASSQQIQGLNYGYTF,TGCGCCAGCAGCCAACAGATACAGGGACTTAACTATGGCTACACCTTC
-,-,TRBJ2-1,TRBV27,CASSFLGRNEQFF,TGTGCCAGCAGTTTCCTTGGCCGGAATGAGCAGTTCTTC
-,-,TRBJ2-7,TRBV20-1,CSASQSNEQYF,TGCAGTGCTAGCCAGTCTAACGAGCAGTACTTC
-,once,TRBJ1-3,TRBV30,CAWVPIRRRSGNTIYF,TGTGCCTGGGTTCCCATTAGGAGAAGATCTGGAAACACCATATATTTT
TRBD1,-,TRBJ2-7,TRBV27,CASSRTGGYEQYF,TGTGCCAGCAGCCGGACAGGGGGCTACGAGCAGTACTTC
TRBD1,-,TRBJ1-5,TRBV27,CASSGGGLNQPQHF,TGTGCCAGCAGTGGAGGGGGCTTAAATCAGCCCCAGCATTTT
TRBD1,-,TRBJ1-1,TRBV19,CASSGGTASSGNTEAFF,TGTGCCAGTAGTGGGGGGACAGCATCAAGCGGGAACACTGAAGCTTTCTTT
TRBD1,-,TRBJ2-5,TRBV6-5,CASSYRRTGPQETQYF,TGTGCCAGCAGTTACCGCCGGACAGGGCCTCAAGAGACCCAGTACTTC
-,-,TRBJ1-3,TRBV30,CAWTEMSGLSGNTIYF,TGTGCCTGGACTGAGATGTCAGGGCTTTCCGGAAACACCATATATTTT
-,-,TRBJ1-1,TRBV6-1,CASALTRMNTEAFF,TGTGCCAGCGCCCTTACTAGGATGAACACTGAAGCTTTCTTT
-,-,TRBJ2-7,TRBV2,CASSPGPYEQYF,TGTGCCAGCAGTCCGGGACCTTACGAGCAGTACTTC